This TCR beta chain was identified in a study of CD8 T cells in ankylosing spondylitis. Whole-study results and caveats: Ankylosing spondylitis blood seemed to carry a telltale TCR beta motif made of eight or nine highly homologous variants. Disease-linked clones reportedly showed significant enrichment in matched ankylosing spondylitis synovial fluid.

Trimming removed 6 bases at V and 4 bases at J, with 13 bases between. The CDR3 contains 13 residues. The germline V gene encodes CDR1 SGHRS and CDR2 YFSETQ. Ten or more counts support this clonotype. Antigen unknown. The authors made TCR beta libraries by quantitative 5'-RACE with molecular barcodes. Each CDR3 protein gets one entry after TCRdb re-called the 5' RACE reads with MiXCR. The data show 350,000 or so distinct CDR3 sequences, roughly 14% seen once. This clonotype originated in a male donor with ankylosing spondylitis or in good health (not recorded which). This rearrangement joins TRBV5-1 to TRBJ1-2, with D tentatively TRBD1 (6 bases). Sequenced material: blood, either unsorted or a sorted T cell fraction (not recorded which). DNA for the CDR3: TGCGCCAGCACGGAACAGGGAGGCTATGGCTACACCTTC. This translates into CASTEQGGYGYTF.